This T cell receptor (beta chain) was retrieved from a study of OX40 agonist ivuxolimab in advanced cancers. On the study more broadly: Given to patients was ivuxolimab, an agonistic anti-OX40 (CD134) antibody. Partial responses were recorded for three patients, including one with hepatocellular carcinoma and two with cutaneous melanoma. Findings and caveats of the study: The study found that CD8+ T cells averaged more expanded clones than CD4+.

As regards this clone: Its antigen is still unknown.

There are 14 residues in the CDR3. Germline values: CDR1 LNHDA, CDR2 SQIVND (reference sequence). V gave up 11 bases and J gave up 7 bases, with 21 bases separating them. Libraries were prepared by immunoSEQ multiplex PCR; TCRdb keeps only in-frame clonotypes and omits some of them. The repertoire holds about 36,000 clones, less than 80% seen once, with around 13% in the top ten. The TCR comes from an adult with an advanced solid tumor such as melanoma, head and neck, liver or kidney cancer. Sequenced material: CD4+ or CD8+ T cells sorted from blood, taken in a trial of the OX40 agonist ivuxolimab. The V call is TRBV19, the J call TRBJ1-5; D not certain. Here the CDR3 reads CASQATAGRQPQHF. DNA of the CDR3: TGTGCCTCCCAGGCAACGGCTGGAAGGCAGCCCCAGCATTTT.